This T cell receptor (beta chain) was captured in a study of control samples from healthy donors and cancer patients (dated by TCRdb to the early 2020s). V loses 3 bases, J loses 2 bases, and the germline ends lie 17 bases apart. The CDR3 spans 16 residues, from the cysteine through the valine. The kept DNA is CDR3 alone, 48 bases in frame from the first base. Per the germline V gene, SGHVS is the CDR1 and FQNEAQ is the CDR2. About this clone itself: No cognate antigen has been identified for it. Base qualities were left out, and no much larger clone turns up one base away.

The library came from the immunoSEQ multiplex PCR assay. The source is immuneACCESS, and TCRdb retained only in-frame sequences with V and J called. Part of the clones is not carried over; for the studies checked, unresolved V genes explain less than half of this, and the remainder is unexplained. The sample profile shows 200,000 or so clones; 90% to 95% of them were found once. 1.5% of the sample is held by the ten biggest clonotypes. The specimen sequenced was blood. In this chain, TRBV7-8 is recombined with TRBJ2-7, with a tentative D call of TRBD1 or TRBD2, each matching 7 bases. This sequence originates from a man aged 45 to 65 in good health. The bases read TGTGCCAGCAGCTTGGTACCAGGGGGGGGACCCTACGAGCAGTACGTC. This gives the protein CASSLVPGGGPYEQYV.